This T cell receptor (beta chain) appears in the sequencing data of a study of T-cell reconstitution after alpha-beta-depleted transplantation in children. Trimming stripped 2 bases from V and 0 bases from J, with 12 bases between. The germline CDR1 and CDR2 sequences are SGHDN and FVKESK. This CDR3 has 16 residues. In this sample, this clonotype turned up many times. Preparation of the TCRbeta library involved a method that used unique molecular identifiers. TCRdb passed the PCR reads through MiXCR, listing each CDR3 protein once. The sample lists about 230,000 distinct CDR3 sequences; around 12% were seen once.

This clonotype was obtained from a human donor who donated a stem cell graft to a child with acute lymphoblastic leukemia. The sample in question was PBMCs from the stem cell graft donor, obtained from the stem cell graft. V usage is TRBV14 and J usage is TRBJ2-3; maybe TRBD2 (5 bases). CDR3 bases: TGTGCCAGCAGCCAACTACTAGATTCTAGCACAGATACGCAGTATTTT. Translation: CASSQLLDSSTDTQYF.